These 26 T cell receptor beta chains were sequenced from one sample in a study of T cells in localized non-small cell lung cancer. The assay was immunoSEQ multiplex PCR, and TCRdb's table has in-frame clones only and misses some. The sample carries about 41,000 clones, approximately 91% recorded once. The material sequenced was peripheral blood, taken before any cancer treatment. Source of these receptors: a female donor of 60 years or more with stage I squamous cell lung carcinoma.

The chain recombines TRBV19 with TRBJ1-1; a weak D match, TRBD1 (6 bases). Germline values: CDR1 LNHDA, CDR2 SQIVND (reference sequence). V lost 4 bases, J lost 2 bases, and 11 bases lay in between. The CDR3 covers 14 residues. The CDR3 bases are TGTGCCAGTAGTACCATGGGACACAACACTGAAGCTTTCTTT. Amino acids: CASSTMGHNTEAFF.

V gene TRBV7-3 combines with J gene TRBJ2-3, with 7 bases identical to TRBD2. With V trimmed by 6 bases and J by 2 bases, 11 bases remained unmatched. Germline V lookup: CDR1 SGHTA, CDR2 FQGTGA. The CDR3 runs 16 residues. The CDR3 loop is CASSSAPGLTTDTQYF. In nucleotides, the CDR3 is TGTGCCAGCAGTTCAGCCCCGGGACTAACCACAGATACGCAGTATTTT. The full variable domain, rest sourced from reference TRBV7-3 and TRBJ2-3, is GAGVSQTPSNKVTEKGKYVELRCDPISGHTALYWYRQSLGQGPEFLIYFQGTGAADDSGLPNDRFFAVRPEGSVSTLKIQRTERGDSAVYLCASSSAPGLTTDTQYFGPGTRLTVL.

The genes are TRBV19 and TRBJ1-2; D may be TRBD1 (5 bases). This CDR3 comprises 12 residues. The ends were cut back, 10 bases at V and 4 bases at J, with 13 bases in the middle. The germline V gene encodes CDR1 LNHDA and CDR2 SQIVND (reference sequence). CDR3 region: CATGLAGYGYTF. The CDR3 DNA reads TGTGCCACGGGGCTGGCAGGCTATGGCTACACCTTC.

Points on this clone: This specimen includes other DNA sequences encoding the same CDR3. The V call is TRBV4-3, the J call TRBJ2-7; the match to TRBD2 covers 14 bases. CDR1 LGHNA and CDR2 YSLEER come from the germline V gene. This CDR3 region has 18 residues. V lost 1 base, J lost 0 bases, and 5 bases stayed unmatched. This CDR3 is CASSQARLAGGSSYEQYF. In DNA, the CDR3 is TGCGCCAGCAGCCAAGCTCGACTAGCGGGAGGGAGCTCCTACGAGCAGTACTTC.

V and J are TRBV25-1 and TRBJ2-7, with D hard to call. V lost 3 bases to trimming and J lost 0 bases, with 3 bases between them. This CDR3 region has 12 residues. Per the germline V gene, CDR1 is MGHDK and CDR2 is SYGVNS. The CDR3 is CASSDSSYEQYF. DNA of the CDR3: TGTGCCAGCAGTGACAGCTCCTACGAGCAGTACTTC.

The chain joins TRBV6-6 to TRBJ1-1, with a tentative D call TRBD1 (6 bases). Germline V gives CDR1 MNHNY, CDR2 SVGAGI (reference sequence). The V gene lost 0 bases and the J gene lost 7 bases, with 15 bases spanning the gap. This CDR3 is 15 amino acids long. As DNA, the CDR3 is TGTGCCAGCAGTTACTCGATGGGGAGGGGGAATGAAGCTTTCTTT. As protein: CASSYSMGRGNEAFF.

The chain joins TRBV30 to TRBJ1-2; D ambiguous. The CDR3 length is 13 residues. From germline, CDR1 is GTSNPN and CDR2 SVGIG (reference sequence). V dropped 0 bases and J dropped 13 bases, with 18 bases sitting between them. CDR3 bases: TGTGCCTGGAGTGTACCGGGGTTTAATGGTTTCACCTTC. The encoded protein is CAWSVPGFNGFTF.

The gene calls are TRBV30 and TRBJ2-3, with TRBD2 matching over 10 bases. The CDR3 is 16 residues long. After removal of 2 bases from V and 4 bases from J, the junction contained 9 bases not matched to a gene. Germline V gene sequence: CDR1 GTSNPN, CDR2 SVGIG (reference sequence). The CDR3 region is CAWSLIAGGSPDTQYF. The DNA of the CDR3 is TGTGCCTGGAGTCTCATAGCGGGAGGTTCTCCAGATACGCAGTATTTT.

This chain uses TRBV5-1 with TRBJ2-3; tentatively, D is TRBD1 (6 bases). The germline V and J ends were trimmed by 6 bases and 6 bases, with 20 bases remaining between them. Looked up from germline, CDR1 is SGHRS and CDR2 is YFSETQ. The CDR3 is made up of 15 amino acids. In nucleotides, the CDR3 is TGCGCCAGCAACCAGTGGGGGACAAGAAGGGATACGCAGTATTTT. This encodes CASNQWGTRRDTQYF.

This CDR3 is CASSPQGMNTEAFF. Here the CDR3 DNA reads TGTGCCAGCTCACCACAGGGGATGAACACTGAAGCTTTCTTT. This chain joins TRBV18 and TRBJ1-1; the D gene is possibly TRBD1 (5 bases). The germline V gene has CDR1 KGHSH and CDR2 LQKENI. The CDR3 is 14 amino acids. Trimming pared 1 base from V and 0 bases from J, leaving 6 bases between.

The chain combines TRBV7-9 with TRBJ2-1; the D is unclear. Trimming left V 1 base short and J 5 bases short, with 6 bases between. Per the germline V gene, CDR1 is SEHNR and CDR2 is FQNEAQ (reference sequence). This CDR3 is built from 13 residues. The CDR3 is CASSLGYDNEQFF. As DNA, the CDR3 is TGTGCCAGCAGCTTAGGCTATGACAATGAGCAGTTCTTC.

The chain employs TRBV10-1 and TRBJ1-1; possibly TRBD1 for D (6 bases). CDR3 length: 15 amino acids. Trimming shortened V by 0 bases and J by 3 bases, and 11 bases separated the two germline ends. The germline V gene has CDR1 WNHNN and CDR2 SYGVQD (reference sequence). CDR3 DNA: TGCGCCAGCAGTGAGTCGAAACAGGGTGACACTGAAGCTTTCTTT. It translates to CASSESKQGDTEAFF.

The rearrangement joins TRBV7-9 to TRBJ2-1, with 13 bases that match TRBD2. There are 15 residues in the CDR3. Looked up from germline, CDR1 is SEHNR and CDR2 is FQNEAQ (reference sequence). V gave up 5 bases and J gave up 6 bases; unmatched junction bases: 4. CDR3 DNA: TGTGCCAGCAGCCACCGGACTAGCGGGAGCAATGAGCAGTTCTTC. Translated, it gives CASSHRTSGSNEQFF.

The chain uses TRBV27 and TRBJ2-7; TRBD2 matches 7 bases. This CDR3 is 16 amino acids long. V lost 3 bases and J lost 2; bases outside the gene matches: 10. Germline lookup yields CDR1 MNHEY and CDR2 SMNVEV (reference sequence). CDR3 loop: CASSFKGGGVPYEQYF. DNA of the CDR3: TGTGCCAGCAGTTTTAAGGGTGGGGGGGTACCCTACGAGCAGTACTTC.

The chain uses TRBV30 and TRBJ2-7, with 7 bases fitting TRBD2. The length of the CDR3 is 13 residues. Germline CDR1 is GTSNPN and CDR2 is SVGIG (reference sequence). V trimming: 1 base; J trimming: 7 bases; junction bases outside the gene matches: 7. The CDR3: CAWSGTRGREQYF. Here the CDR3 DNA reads TGTGCCTGGAGTGGGACTAGGGGAAGGGAGCAGTACTTC.

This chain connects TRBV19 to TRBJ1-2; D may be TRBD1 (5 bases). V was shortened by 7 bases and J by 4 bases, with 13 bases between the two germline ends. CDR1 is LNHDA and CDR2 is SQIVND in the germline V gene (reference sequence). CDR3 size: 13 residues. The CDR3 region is CASTNRDRYGYTF. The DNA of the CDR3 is TGTGCCAGTACTAACCGGGACCGCTATGGCTACACCTTC.

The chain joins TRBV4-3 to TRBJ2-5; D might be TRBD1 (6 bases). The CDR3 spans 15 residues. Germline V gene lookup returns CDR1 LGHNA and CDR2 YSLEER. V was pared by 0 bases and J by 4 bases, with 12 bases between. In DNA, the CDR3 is TGCGCCAGCAGCCAAGATCGGCAGGGGTTAGAGACCCAGTACTTC. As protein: CASSQDRQGLETQYF.

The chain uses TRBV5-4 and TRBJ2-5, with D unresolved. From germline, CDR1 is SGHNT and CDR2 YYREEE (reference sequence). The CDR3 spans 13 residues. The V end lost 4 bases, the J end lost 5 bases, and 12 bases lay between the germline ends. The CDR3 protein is CASSPGSVETQYF. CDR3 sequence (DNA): TGTGCCAGCAGCCCTGGATCCGTGGAGACCCAGTACTTC.

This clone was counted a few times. In DNA, the CDR3 is TGTGCCAGCTCACCAGGACAGGGGGACAATGAGCAGTTCTTC. Translating it yields CASSPGQGDNEQFF. The V and J genes are TRBV18 and TRBJ2-1; TRBD1 aligns across 10 bases. Germline lookup yields CDR1 KGHSH and CDR2 LQKENI. The length of the CDR3 is 14 residues. The junction had 0 bases not matched to a gene; V was cut back by 2 bases and J by 5 bases.

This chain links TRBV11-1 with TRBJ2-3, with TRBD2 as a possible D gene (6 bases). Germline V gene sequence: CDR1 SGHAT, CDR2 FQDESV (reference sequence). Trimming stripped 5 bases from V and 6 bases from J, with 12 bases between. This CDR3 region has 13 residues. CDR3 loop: CASSEQRGDTQYF. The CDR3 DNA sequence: TGTGCCAGCAGCGAACAACGGGGGGATACGCAGTATTTT.

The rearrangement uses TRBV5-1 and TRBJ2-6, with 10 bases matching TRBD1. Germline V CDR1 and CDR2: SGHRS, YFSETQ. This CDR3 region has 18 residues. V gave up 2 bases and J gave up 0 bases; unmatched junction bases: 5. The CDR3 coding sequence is TGCGCCAGCAGCTTACCGGGACAGGGGAACTCTGGGGCCAACGTCCTGACTTTC. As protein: CASSLPGQGNSGANVLTF.

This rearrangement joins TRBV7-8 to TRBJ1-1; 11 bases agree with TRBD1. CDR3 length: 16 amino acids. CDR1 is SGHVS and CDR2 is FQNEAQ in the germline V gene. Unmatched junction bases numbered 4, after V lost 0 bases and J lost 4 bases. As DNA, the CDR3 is TGTGCCAGCAGCTTAGCGAGGGACAGGGGGGGCACTGAAGCTTTCTTT. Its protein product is CASSLARDRGGTEAFF.

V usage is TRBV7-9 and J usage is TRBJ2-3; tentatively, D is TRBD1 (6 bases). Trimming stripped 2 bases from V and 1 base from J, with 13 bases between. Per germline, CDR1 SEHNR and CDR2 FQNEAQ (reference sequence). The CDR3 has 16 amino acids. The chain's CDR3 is CASSLQGTIRTDTQYF. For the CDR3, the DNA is TGTGCCAGCAGCTTACAGGGGACAATCCGCACAGATACGCAGTATTTT. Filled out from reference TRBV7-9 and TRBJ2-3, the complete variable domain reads DTGVSQNPRHKITKRGQNVTFRCDPISEHNRLYWYRQTLGQGPEFLTYFQNEAQLEKSRLLSDRFSAERPKGSFSTLEIQRTEQGDSAMYLCASSLQGTIRTDTQYFGPGTRLTVL.

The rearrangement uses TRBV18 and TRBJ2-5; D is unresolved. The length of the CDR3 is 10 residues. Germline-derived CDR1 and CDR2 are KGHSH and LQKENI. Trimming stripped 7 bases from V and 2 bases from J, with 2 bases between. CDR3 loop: CASWQETQYF. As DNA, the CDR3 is TGTGCCAGCTGGCAAGAGACCCAGTACTTC.

The CDR3 protein is CASSSTTGSQETQYF. Written as DNA, the CDR3 is TGCGCCAGCAGCTCCACGACAGGCTCACAAGAGACCCAGTACTTC. The chain has TRBV5-1 and TRBJ2-5; D is perhaps TRBD1 (6 bases). Germline values: CDR1 SGHRS, CDR2 YFSETQ. With 3 bases removed from V and 2 bases from J, the gap between germline ends came to 14 bases. The CDR3 extends over 15 amino acids.

The CDR3 coding sequence is TGTGCCAGTAGTATACCGCGGGCAGGGACCCCGGCCTTGAACACTGAAGCTTTCTTT. Encoded protein: CASSIPRAGTPALNTEAFF. The genes are TRBV19 and TRBJ1-1; D possibly corresponds to TRBD1 (5 bases). Trimming cost V 2 bases and J 0 bases, with 22 bases left between them. The germline gives CDR1 LNHDA, CDR2 SQIVND (reference sequence). CDR3 length equals 19 residues.